In this sample, the clone carrying this T cell receptor beta chain turned up a few times. The antigen is undetermined. The sample comes from a study of vaccination and CD4 T cells after COVID-19. There are 18 residues in the CDR3. J was trimmed by 8 bases and V by 2 bases; bases with no gene match: 12. In germline, CDR1 is SGHNT, CDR2 YENEEA. The Oncomine TCR Beta short-read assay sequenced DNA from cultured CD4+ T cells. From cultured CD4+ T cells, genomic DNA was extracted. From the PCR reads, TCRdb called clonotypes with MiXCR, one entry per CDR3 protein. The table records some 16,000 distinct CDR3 sequences, about 60% of them present only once. Treatment indicated: roughly ten-day PBMC culture with coronavirus spike peptide pools or control peptides (ViraFEST assay). ViraFEST enlarged antigen-specific T cell populations with peptide pools and afterwards sequenced TCRs.

V is TRBV11-3 and J is TRBJ2-1; 13 bases agree with TRBD2. This TCR derives from a human donor who had recovered from COVID-19. The material sequenced was CD4+ T cells from blood, cultured in vitro. The CDR3 bases are TGTGCCAGCAGCTTAACCTTTTGGACTAGCGGGAGAGAATATGAGCAGTTCTTC. Amino acids: CASSLTFWTSGREYEQFF.